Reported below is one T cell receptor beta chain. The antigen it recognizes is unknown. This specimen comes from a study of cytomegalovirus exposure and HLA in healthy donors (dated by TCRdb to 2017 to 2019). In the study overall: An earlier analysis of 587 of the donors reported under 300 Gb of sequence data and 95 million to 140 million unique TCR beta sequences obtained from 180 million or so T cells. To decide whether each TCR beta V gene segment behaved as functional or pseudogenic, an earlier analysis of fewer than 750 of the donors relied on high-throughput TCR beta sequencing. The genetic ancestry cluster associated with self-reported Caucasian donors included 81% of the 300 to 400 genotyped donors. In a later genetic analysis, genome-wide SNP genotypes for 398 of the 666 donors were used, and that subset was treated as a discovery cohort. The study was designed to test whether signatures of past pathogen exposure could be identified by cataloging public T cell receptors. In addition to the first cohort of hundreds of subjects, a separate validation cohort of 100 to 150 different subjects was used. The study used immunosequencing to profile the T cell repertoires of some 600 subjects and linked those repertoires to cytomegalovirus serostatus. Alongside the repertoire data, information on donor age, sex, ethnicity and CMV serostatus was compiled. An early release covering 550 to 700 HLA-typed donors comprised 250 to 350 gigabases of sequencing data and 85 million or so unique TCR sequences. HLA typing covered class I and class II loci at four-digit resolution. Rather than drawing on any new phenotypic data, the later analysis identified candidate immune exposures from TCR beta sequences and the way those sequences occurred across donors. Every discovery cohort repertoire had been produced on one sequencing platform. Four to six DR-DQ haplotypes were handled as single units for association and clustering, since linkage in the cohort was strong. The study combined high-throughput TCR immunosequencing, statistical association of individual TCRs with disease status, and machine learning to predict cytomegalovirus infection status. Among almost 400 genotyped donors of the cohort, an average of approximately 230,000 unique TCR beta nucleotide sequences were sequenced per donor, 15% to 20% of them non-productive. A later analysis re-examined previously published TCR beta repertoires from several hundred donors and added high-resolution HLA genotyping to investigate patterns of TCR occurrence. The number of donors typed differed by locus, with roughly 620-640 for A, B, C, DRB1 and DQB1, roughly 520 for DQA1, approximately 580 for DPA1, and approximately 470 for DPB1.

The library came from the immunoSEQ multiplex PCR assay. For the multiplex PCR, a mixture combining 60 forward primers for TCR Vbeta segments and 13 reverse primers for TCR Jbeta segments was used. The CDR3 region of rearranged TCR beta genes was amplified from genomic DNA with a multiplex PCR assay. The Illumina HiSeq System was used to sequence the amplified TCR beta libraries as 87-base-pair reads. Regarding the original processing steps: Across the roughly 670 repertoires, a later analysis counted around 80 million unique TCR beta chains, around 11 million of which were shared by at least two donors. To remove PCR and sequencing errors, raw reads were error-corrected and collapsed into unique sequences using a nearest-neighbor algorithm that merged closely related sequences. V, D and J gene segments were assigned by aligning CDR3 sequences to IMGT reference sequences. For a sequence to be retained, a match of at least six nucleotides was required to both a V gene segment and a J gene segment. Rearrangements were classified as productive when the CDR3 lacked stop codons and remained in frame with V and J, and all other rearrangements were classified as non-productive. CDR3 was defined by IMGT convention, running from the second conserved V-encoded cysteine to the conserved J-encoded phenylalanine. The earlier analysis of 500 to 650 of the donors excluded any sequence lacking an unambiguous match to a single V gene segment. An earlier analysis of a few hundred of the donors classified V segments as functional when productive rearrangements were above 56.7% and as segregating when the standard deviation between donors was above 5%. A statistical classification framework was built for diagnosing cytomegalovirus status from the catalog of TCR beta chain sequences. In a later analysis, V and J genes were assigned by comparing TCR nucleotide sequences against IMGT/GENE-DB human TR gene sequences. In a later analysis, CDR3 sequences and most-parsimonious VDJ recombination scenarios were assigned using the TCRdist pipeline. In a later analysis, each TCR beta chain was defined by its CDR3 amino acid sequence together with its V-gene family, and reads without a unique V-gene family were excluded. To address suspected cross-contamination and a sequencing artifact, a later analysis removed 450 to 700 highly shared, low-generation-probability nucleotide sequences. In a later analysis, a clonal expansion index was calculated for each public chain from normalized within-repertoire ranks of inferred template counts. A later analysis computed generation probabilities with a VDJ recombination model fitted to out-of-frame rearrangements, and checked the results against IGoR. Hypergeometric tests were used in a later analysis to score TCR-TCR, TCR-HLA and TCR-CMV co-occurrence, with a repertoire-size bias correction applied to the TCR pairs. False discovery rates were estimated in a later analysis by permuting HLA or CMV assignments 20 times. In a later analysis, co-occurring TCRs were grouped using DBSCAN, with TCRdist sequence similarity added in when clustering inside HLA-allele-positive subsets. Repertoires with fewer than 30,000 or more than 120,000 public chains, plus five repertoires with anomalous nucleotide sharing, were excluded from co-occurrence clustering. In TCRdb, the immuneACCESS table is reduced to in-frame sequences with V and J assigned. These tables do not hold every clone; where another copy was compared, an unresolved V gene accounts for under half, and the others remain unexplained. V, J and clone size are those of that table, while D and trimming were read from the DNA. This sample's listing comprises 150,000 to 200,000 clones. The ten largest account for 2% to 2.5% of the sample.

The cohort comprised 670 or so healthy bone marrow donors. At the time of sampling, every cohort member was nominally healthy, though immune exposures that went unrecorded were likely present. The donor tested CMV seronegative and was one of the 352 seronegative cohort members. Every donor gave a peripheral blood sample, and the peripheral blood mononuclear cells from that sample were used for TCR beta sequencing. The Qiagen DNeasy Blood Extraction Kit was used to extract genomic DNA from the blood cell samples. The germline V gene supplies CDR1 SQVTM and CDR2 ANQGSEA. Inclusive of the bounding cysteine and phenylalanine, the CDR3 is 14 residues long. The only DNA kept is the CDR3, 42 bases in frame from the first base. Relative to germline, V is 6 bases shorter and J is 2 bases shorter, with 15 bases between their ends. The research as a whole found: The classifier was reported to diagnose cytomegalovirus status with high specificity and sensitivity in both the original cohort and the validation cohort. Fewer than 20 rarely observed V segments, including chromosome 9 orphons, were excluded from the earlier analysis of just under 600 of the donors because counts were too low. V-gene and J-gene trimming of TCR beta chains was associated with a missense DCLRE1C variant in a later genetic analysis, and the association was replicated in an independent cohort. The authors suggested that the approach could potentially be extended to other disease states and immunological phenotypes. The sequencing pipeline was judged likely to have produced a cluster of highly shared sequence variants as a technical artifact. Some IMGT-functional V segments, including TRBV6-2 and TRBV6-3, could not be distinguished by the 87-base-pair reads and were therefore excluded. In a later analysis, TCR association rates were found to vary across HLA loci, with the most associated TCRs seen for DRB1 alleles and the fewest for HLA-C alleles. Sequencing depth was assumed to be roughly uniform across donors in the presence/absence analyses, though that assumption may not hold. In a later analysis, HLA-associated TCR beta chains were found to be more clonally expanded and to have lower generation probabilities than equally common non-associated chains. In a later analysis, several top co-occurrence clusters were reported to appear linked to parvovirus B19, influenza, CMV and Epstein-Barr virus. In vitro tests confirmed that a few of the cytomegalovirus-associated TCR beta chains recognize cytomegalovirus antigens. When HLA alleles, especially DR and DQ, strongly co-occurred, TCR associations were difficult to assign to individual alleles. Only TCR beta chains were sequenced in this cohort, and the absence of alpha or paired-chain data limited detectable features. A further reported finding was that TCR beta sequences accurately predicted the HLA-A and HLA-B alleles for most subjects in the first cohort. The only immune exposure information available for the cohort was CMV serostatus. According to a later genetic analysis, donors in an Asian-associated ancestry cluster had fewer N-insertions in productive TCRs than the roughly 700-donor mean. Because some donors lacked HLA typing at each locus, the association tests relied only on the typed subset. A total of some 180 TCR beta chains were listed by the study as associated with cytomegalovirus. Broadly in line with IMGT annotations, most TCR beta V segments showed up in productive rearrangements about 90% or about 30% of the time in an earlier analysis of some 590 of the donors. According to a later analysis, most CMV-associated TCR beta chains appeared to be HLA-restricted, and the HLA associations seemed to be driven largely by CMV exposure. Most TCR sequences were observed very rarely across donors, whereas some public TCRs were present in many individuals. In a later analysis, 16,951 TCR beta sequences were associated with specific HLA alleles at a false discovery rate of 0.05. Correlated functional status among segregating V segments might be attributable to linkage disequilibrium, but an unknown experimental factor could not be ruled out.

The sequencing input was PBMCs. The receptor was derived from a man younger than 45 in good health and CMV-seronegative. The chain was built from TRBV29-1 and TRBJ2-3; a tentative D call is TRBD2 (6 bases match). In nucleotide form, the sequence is TGCAGCGTACCCGGAGGGGCTAACACAGATACGCAGTATTTT. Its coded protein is CSVPGGANTDTQYF.